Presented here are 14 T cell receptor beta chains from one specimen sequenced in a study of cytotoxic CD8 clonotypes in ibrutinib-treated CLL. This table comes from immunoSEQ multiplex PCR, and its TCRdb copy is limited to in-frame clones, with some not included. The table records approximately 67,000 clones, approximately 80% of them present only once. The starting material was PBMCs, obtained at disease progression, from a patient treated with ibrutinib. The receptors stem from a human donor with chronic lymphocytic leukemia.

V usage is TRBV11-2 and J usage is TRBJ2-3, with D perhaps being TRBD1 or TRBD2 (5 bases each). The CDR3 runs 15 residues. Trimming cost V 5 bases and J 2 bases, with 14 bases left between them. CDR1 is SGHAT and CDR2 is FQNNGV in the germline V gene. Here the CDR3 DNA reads TGTGCCAGCAGCCGAGGGGACGCCCACACAGATACGCAGTATTTT. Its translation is CASSRGDAHTDTQYF. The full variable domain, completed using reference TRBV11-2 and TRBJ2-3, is EAGVAQSPRYKIIEKRQSVAFWCNPISGHATLYWYQQILGQGPKLLIQFQNNGVVDDSQLPKDRFSAERLKGVDSTLKIQPAKLEDSAVYLCASSRGDAHTDTQYFGPGTRLTVL.

This CDR3 reads CASSSGVQETQYF. CDR3 nucleotide sequence: TGTGCCAGCAGCTCAGGGGTCCAAGAGACCCAGTACTTC. This chain connects TRBV7-3 to TRBJ2-5; D may be TRBD1 (6 bases). The germline CDR1 and CDR2 sequences are SGHTA and FQGTGA. This CDR3 spans 13 amino acids. V dropped 4 bases and J dropped 1 base, with 7 bases sitting between them. Using reference TRBV7-3 and TRBJ2-5 for the parts outside the CDR3, the full variable domain is GAGVSQTPSNKVTEKGKYVELRCDPISGHTALYWYRQSLGQGPEFLIYFQGTGAADDSGLPNDRFFAVRPEGSVSTLKIQRTERGDSAVYLCASSSGVQETQYFGPGTRLLVL.

The CDR3 loop reads CASSYRTQTGELFF. The CDR3 bases are TGTGCCAGCAGCTACAGGACCCAGACCGGGGAGCTGTTTTTT. This rearrangement joins TRBV7-3 to TRBJ2-2; D perhaps matches TRBD1 (5 bases). V lost 4 bases, J lost 5 bases, and 11 bases lay in between. This CDR3 comprises 14 residues. The germline V gene has CDR1 SGHTA and CDR2 FQGTGA.

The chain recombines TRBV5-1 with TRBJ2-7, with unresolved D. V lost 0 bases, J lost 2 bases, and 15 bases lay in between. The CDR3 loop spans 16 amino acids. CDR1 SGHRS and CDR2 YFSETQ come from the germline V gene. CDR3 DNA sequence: TGCGCCAGCAGCTTGGGGGTAAGCCTTCTACCCTACGAGCAGTACTTC. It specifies CASSLGVSLLPYEQYF.

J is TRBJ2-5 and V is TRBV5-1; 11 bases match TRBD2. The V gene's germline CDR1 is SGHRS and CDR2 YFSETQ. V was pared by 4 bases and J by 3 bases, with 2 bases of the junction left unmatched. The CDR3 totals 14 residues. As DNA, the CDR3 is TGCGCCAGCAGCGGGGGACTAGCGGAAGAGACCCAGTACTTC. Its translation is CASSGGLAEETQYF. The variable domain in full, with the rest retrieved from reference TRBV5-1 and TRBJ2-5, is KAGVTQTPRYLIKTRGQQVTLSCSPISGHRSVSWYQQTPGQGLQFLFEYFSETQRNKGNFPGRFSGRQFSNSRSEMNVSTLELGDSALYLCASSGGLAEETQYFGPGTRLLVL.

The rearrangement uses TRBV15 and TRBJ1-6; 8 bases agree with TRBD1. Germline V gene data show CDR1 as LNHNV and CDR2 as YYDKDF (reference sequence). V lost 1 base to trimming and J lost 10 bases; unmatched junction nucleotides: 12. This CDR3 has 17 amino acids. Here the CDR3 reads CATSRGKTGALGSPLHF. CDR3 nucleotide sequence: TGTGCCACCAGCAGAGGAAAGACAGGGGCTTTGGGGTCACCCCTCCACTTT.

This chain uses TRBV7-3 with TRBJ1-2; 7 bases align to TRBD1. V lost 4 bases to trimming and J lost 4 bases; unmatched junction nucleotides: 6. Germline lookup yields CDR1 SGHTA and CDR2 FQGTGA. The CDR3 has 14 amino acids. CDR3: CASSSDRWSYGYTF. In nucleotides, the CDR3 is TGTGCCAGCAGCTCGGACAGGTGGAGCTATGGCTACACCTTC. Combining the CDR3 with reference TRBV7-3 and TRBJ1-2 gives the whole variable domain GAGVSQTPSNKVTEKGKYVELRCDPISGHTALYWYRQSLGQGPEFLIYFQGTGAADDSGLPNDRFFAVRPEGSVSTLKIQRTERGDSAVYLCASSSDRWSYGYTFGSGTRLTVV.

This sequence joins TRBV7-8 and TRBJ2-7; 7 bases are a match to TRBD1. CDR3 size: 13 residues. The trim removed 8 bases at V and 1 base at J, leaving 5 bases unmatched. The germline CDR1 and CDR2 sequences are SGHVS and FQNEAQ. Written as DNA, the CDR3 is TGTGCCAGCGCTACAGGGGATTCCTACGAGCAGTACTTC. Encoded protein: CASATGDSYEQYF.

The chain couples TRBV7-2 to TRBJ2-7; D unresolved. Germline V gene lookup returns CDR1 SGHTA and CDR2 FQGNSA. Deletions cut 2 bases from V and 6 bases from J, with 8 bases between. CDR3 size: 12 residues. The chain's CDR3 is CASSLSAFEQYF. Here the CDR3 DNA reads TGTGCCAGCAGCTTATCGGCCTTCGAGCAGTACTTC.

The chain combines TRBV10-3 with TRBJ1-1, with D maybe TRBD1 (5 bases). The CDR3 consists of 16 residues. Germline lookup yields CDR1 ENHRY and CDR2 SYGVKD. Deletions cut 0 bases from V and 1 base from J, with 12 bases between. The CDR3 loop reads CAISESSQGGNTEAFF. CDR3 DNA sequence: TGTGCCATCAGTGAGTCGTCGCAGGGCGGGAACACTGAAGCTTTCTTT.

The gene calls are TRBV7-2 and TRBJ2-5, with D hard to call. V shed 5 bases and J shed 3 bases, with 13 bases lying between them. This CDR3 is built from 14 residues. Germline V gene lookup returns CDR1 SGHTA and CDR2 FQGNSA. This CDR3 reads CASSRYRREETQYF. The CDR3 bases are TGTGCCAGCAGCCGATACCGCCGGGAAGAGACCCAGTACTTC.

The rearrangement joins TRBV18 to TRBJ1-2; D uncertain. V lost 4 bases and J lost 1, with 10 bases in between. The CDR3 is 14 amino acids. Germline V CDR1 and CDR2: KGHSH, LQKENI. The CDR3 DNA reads TGTGCCAGCTCACTTGGGATCCTTAACTATGGCTACACCTTC. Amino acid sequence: CASSLGILNYGYTF.

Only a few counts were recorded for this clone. DNA of the CDR3: TGTGCCAGTAGTATAGGTGACGGATACTATGGCTACACCTTC. Translated: CASSIGDGYYGYTF. V and J are TRBV19 and TRBJ1-2; D ambiguous. This CDR3 comprises 14 residues. Trimming removed 1 base from V and 3 bases from J, with 9 bases in between. Germline assignment: CDR1 LNHDA and CDR2 SQIVND (reference sequence).

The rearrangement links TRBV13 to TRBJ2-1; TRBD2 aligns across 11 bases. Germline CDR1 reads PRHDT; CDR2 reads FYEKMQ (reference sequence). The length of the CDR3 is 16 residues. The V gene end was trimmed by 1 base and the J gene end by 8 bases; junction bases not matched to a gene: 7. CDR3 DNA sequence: TGTGCCAGCAGCTTAGACCTAGCGGGAGGTTCGGATGAGCAGTTCTTC. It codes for CASSLDLAGGSDEQFF.